This TCR beta chain stems from a study of blood T cells in healthy people across ages. Study in general: About one barcoded beta molecule per two T cells came from capture by template switching. The study's findings and limits: Among T cells, TCR beta diversity per million cells dropped roughly linearly as age rose.

Combining a sample-barcoded 5' primer with a J-beta primer mix, a second PCR ran for roughly 6 to 12 cycles. TCRdb recomputed calls from the 5' RACE reads with MiXCR, one row per CDR3 protein. This repertoire shows around 580,000 distinct CDR3 sequences, roughly 48% found once; its top ten account for under 30%. A note on this clonotype: Its antigen is not identified.

Input material: blood. This TCR came from a man older than 75 in good health.

The CDR3 DNA sequence: TGTGCCAGCAGCGTAATCTCTAGCGGGGGCAATGAGCAGTACTTC. This encodes CASSVISSGGNEQYF. The chain employs TRBV9 and TRBJ2-7; TRBD2 matches 10 bases. The CDR3 covers 15 residues. Unmatched junction bases numbered 8, after V lost 1 base and J lost 7 bases. Germline assignment: CDR1 SGDLS and CDR2 YYNGEE.